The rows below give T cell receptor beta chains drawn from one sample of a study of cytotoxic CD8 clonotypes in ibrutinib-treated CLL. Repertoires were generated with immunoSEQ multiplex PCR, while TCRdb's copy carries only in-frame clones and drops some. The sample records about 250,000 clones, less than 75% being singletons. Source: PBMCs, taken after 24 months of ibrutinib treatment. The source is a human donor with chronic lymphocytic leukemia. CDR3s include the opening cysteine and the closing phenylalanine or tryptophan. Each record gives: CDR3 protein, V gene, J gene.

CASSKRDDPNYGYTF	TRBV7-8	TRBJ1-2
CASSTPELLDTQYF	TRBV28	TRBJ2-3
CASSVTGPGELFF	TRBV7-7	TRBJ2-2
CASHTGEYGYTF	TRBV11-2	TRBJ1-2
CASSSDRGPYNEQFF	TRBV7-3	TRBJ2-1
CASSLTYEQYF	TRBV7-1	TRBJ2-7
CASSVGDEQFF	TRBV7-3	TRBJ2-1
CASSRTAYEQYF	TRBV6-1	TRBJ2-7
CASSIRTGGPYNEQFF	TRBV27	TRBJ2-1
CASSWGTGGTYEQYF	TRBV5-4	TRBJ2-7
CASSLPPGHSSYNEQFF	TRBV27	TRBJ2-1